This T cell receptor beta chain was sequenced in a study of cytotoxic CD8 clonotypes in ibrutinib-treated CLL. Study summary: Partial responders about 25, complete 2; some 12 progressed and roughly 15 stayed in remission by median roughly 68 months.

The planned depth of sequencing spanned 1 in 200,000 to 1 in 1 million T cells. Here immunoSEQ multiplex PCR was the method, and the copy in TCRdb shows in-frame clones only, minus some. The sample records 55,000 to 80,000 clones, 90% being singletons. This CDR3 has 15 residues. CDR1 and CDR2 (germline): MGHRA, YSYEKL. V gave up 3 bases and J gave up 4 bases, with 13 bases separating them. A note on this clone: Its antigen remains unknown.

Study-level points and caveats: Circulating CD8+ T-cell counts were tracked by baseline clonality, which exceeded that of age-matched healthy donors. Public clonotypes were uncommon and contracted or stayed stable on treatment.

The sequencing used PBMCs, collected after 12 months of ibrutinib treatment. The source is a human donor with chronic lymphocytic leukemia. V gene TRBV4-1 combines with J gene TRBJ1-3, with TRBD1 as a possible D gene (6 bases). CDR3 amino acids: CASSQAGTTGNTIYF. The CDR3 DNA reads TGCGCCAGCAGCCAGGCCGGGACAACCGGAAACACCATATATTTT.